These 28 T cell receptor beta chains came from one sample sequenced in a study of T cell repertoires in cytomegalovirus infection. TCRdb re-called the reads through MiXCR, storing one row per CDR3 protein. The sample has about 500,000 distinct CDR3 sequences; roughly a third are singletons. Their antigen targets remain unknown. The material sequenced was cultured PBMCs, taken from culture after CMV antigen stimulation. The origin of the receptors is a human donor in good health (CMV status not recorded). Some clones in this sample may be carry-over from other donors' samples.

The chain couples TRBV20-1 to TRBJ2-1; D uncertain. There are 15 residues in the CDR3. Trimming took off 0 bases at V and 3 bases at J, with 12 bases between the two ends. Per germline, CDR1 DFQATT and CDR2 SNEGSKA (reference sequence). The CDR3 spells CSARDDALFYNEQFF. The DNA for the CDR3 is TGCAGTGCTAGAGATGACGCGTTGTTCTACAATGAGCAGTTCTTC.

This chain links TRBV28 with TRBJ2-3; tentative D call: TRBD2 (6 bases). The V gene lost 6 bases and the J gene lost 1 base, with 11 bases spanning the gap. Germline V gene data show CDR1 as MDHEN and CDR2 as SYDVKM. CDR3 length: 14 amino acids. Here the CDR3 DNA reads TGTGCCAGCAGGCAGGGACTGGGCACAGATACGCAGTATTTT. Protein product: CASRQGLGTDTQYF.

This clonotype was observed a few times. V gene TRBV20-1 combines with J gene TRBJ2-7; 9 positions match TRBD1. Trimming cost V 6 bases and J 4 bases; bases outside gene matches: 7. The CDR3 contains 13 residues. Germline V CDR1 and CDR2: DFQATT, SNEGSKA (reference sequence). The CDR3 region is CSAPTGTGYEQYF. As DNA, the CDR3 is TGCAGTGCGCCCACCGGGACAGGGTACGAGCAGTACTTC.

The chain recombines TRBV7-2 with TRBJ1-2, with D tentatively TRBD1 (6 bases). Between the trimmed V and J ends, which lost 5 bases and 5 bases, there was a span of 15 bases. CDR1 is SGHTA, CDR2 FQGNSA, per germline. This CDR3 region has 14 residues. Written as DNA, the CDR3 is TGTGCCAGCAGCGACAATCGGGGGCTTTATGGCTACACCTTC. It is translated as CASSDNRGLYGYTF.

This chain links TRBV4-1 with TRBJ1-6; tentatively, D is TRBD1 (5 bases). Germline V CDR1 and CDR2: MGHRA, YSYEKL. Trimming cost V 0 bases and J 9 bases, with 12 bases left between them. The CDR3 totals 15 residues. CDR3 sequence reads: CASSQDRAGFSPLHF. The CDR3 nucleotides read TGCGCCAGCAGCCAAGATCGTGCAGGGTTTTCACCCCTCCACTTT.

J is TRBJ2-1 and V is TRBV7-2; a possible D gene is TRBD2 (5 bases). From germline, CDR1 is SGHTA and CDR2 FQGNSA. CDR3 length: 15 amino acids. V dropped 5 bases and J dropped 7 bases, with 18 bases sitting between them. The CDR3: CASSRDYTSGNEQFF. CDR3 bases: TGTGCCAGCAGCCGAGACTACACCTCGGGGAATGAGCAGTTCTTC. The entire variable domain, with the rest obtained from reference TRBV7-2 and TRBJ2-1, is as follows: GAGVSQSPSNKVTEKGKDVELRCDPISGHTALYWYRQSLGQGLEFLIYFQGNSAPDKSGLPSDRFSAERTGGSVSTLTIQRTQQEDSAVYLCASSRDYTSGNEQFFGPGTRLTVL.

This clonotype was picked up a small number of times. This chain joins TRBV12-3 or TRBV12-4 and TRBJ2-3; D uncertain. The CDR3 has 17 residues. V was cut by 2 bases and J by 3 bases, with 18 bases left in between. The CDR3 protein is CASSLIEWGSQTDTQYF. The CDR3 coding sequence is TGTGCCAGCAGTTTAATAGAGTGGGGATCACAGACAGATACGCAGTATTTT.

This clonotype has at least ten counts. The junction shows a germline mismatch at one end, possibly a read error. The chain couples TRBV4-1 to TRBJ2-1; maybe TRBD2 (6 bases). CDR3 size: 16 residues. Germline assignment: CDR1 MGHRA and CDR2 YSYEKL. CDR3 region: CASSQDPSDSYTEQFF. DNA of the CDR3: TGCGCCAGCAGCCAAGATCCTAGCGACTCCTACACTGAGCAGTTCTTC.

The J gene is TRBJ1-4, the V gene TRBV6-8; the match to TRBD1 covers 7 bases. The ends lost 3 bases at V and 8 bases at J; junction bases unmatched: 12. CDR3 size: 16 residues. Germline-derived CDR1 and CDR2 are MNHGY and SAAAGT. CDR3 nucleotides: TGTGCCAGCAGTTATGGGGGTGGGACAGCCCGGGAAAAACTGTTTTTT. Its translation: CASSYGGGTAREKLFF.

The CDR3 here is CASGQTGGGYGYTF. Here the CDR3 DNA reads TGTGCTAGTGGCCAAACAGGGGGCGGCTATGGCTACACCTTC. This rearrangement joins TRBV12-5 to TRBJ1-2; 9 bases are a match to TRBD1. Germline V CDR1 and CDR2: LGHNT, FRNRAP. V lost 6 bases, J lost 4 bases, and 6 bases stayed unmatched. This CDR3 spans 14 amino acids.

V usage is TRBV4-2 and J usage is TRBJ1-2; 12 bases line up with TRBD1. Germline V gives CDR1 LGHNA, CDR2 YNFKEQ. V was pared by 4 bases and J by 11 bases, with 14 bases of the junction left unmatched. The CDR3 is made up of 16 amino acids. Here the CDR3 reads CASSPYPGTGGLRYTF. CDR3 nucleotides: TGTGCCAGCAGCCCTTATCCCGGGACAGGGGGCTTAAGATACACCTTC.

In its sample, this clonotype was seen a few times. The gene calls are TRBV10-3 and TRBJ2-5, with TRBD1 matching 7 bases. The CDR3 is 14 residues long. Germline assignment: CDR1 ENHRY and CDR2 SYGVKD. Unmatched junction bases numbered 14, after V lost 11 bases and J lost 5 bases. CDR3 amino acids: CAAKTGLDSETQYF. The DNA for the CDR3 is TGTGCCGCCAAGACAGGGCTCGACTCGGAGACCCAGTACTTC.

This clonotype was counted between two and nine times. J is TRBJ2-7 and V is TRBV6-2 or TRBV6-3; D possibly corresponds to TRBD1 (6 bases). The CDR3 totals 14 residues. V was clipped by 8 bases and J by 5 bases, with 19 bases between them. Germline lookup yields CDR1 MNHEY and CDR2 SVGEGT. The DNA of the CDR3 is TGTGCCAGCCTCGGGACATCTTTAGGGGACGAGCAGTACTTC. It yields the protein CASLGTSLGDEQYF.

This sequence joins TRBV28 and TRBJ1-2; D ambiguous. Trimming cost V 4 bases and J 3 bases, with 12 bases left between them. Germline V gives CDR1 MDHEN, CDR2 SYDVKM. This CDR3 has 14 residues. CDR3 amino acids: CASSSPGRDYGYTF. The CDR3 DNA follows: TGTGCCAGCAGTTCTCCGGGGAGGGACTATGGCTACACCTTC.

This clonotype was observed a few times. The chain has TRBV7-2 and TRBJ2-3; 8 positions match TRBD2. The trim removed 3 bases at V and 2 bases at J, leaving 7 bases unmatched. Germline assignment: CDR1 SGHTA and CDR2 FQGNSA. This CDR3 spans 16 amino acids. The CDR3 DNA is TGTGCCAGCAGCTTCGGAATAGCGGGAAACACAGATACGCAGTATTTT. Residues: CASSFGIAGNTDTQYF. Supplemented by reference TRBV7-2 and TRBJ2-3, the full variable domain reads GAGVSQSPSNKVTEKGKDVELRCDPISGHTALYWYRQSLGQGLEFLIYFQGNSAPDKSGLPSDRFSAERTGGSVSTLTIQRTQQEDSAVYLCASSFGIAGNTDTQYFGPGTRLTVL.

V usage is TRBV6-2 or TRBV6-3 and J usage is TRBJ2-3; D is unclear. Between the trimmed V and J ends, which lost 6 bases and 2 bases, there was a span of 15 bases. Germline lookup yields CDR1 MNHEY and CDR2 SVGEGT. This CDR3 comprises 15 residues. CDR3 DNA: TGTGCCAGCAGCAAAGGGTGGCAGCACACAGATACGCAGTATTTT. Its translation is CASSKGWQHTDTQYF.

The V call is TRBV4-1, the J call TRBJ2-3; D is possibly TRBD1 or TRBD2 (5 bases each). Per germline, CDR1 MGHRA and CDR2 YSYEKL. This CDR3 is built from 14 residues. V lost 0 bases to trimming and J lost 6 bases, with 10 bases between them. Here the CDR3 reads CASSQDGGRDTQYF. The CDR3, as DNA: TGCGCCAGCAGCCAAGATGGGGGTCGGGATACGCAGTATTTT.

The sample holds many counts of this clonotype. The chain links TRBV7-8 to TRBJ1-5; no definite D call. The V and J ends lost 1 base and 1 base respectively, with 8 bases between them. There are 15 residues in the CDR3. Looked up from germline, CDR1 is SGHVS and CDR2 is FQNEAQ. The CDR3 sequence is CASSLGGRSNQPQHF. The CDR3, as DNA: TGTGCCAGCAGCTTAGGAGGGAGAAGCAATCAGCCCCAGCATTTT.

In its sample, this clonotype was seen a few times. The V and J genes are TRBV6-2 or TRBV6-3 and TRBJ2-7, with D perhaps matching TRBD1 (6 bases). The CDR3 has 13 residues. V was shortened by 2 bases and J by 7 bases, with 12 bases between the two germline ends. Germline V lookup: CDR1 MNHEY, CDR2 SVGEGT. The CDR3 nucleotides are TGTGCCAGCAGTTACCAGGGGACGGGGGAGCAGTACTTC. Its protein is CASSYQGTGEQYF.

This chain links TRBV20-1 with TRBJ2-1, with D perhaps matching TRBD1 or TRBD2 (5 bases each). Germline-derived CDR1 and CDR2 are DFQATT and SNEGSKA (reference sequence). V lost 5 bases and J 8 bases, leaving 19 bases between the germline ends. This CDR3 spans 14 amino acids. The CDR3 sequence is CSAPLRGVSDEQFF. In DNA form, the CDR3 reads TGCAGTGCTCCGCTTCGGGGCGTTAGCGATGAGCAGTTCTTC.

The chain joins TRBV6-6 to TRBJ2-1; 11 bases fit TRBD2. V lost 8 bases to trimming and J lost 7 bases; unmatched junction nucleotides: 16. The CDR3 contains 17 residues. Germline lookup yields CDR1 MNHNY and CDR2 SVGAGI (reference sequence). The CDR3 here is CASRERRGLAEFNEQFF. In nucleotides, the CDR3 is TGTGCCAGCCGGGAGCGAAGGGGACTAGCGGAGTTTAATGAGCAGTTCTTC.

This chain uses TRBV27 with TRBJ2-1, with D unresolved. Trimming pared 3 bases from V and 5 bases from J, leaving 14 bases between. The CDR3 length is 15 residues. Germline assignment: CDR1 MNHEY and CDR2 SMNVEV (reference sequence). The CDR3 bases are TGTGCCAGCAGTTTCTTACCTACTCAGAACAATGAGCAGTTCTTC. Its protein is CASSFLPTQNNEQFF.

V usage is TRBV5-1 and J usage is TRBJ1-1; possibly TRBD1 for D (5 bases). CDR1 is SGHRS and CDR2 is YFSETQ in the germline V gene. V lost 4 bases, J lost 6 bases, and 19 bases lay in between. The CDR3 covers 15 residues. The CDR3 nucleotides are TGCGCCAGCAGCCCCCGGGCGTCCTTAGGGGCTGAAGCTTTCTTT. Translation gives CASSPRASLGAEAFF.

The rearrangement joins TRBV24-1 to TRBJ2-3; no firm D call. The length of the CDR3 is 13 residues. Trimming left V 3 bases short and J 4 bases short, with 7 bases between. Per germline, CDR1 KGHDR and CDR2 SFDVKD. The CDR3 spells CATSDNVPDTQYF. The CDR3 DNA reads TGTGCCACCAGTGATAATGTTCCAGATACGCAGTATTTT.

This clonotype was seen just once. V usage is TRBV18 and J usage is TRBJ2-3; D is unresolved. V lost 1 base and J lost 1, with 12 bases in between. Germline CDR1 is KGHSH and CDR2 is LQKENI. This CDR3 is built from 16 residues. The CDR3 coding sequence is TGTGCCAGCTCACCACGACCCTTAAGCGGCACAGATACGCAGTATTTT. Protein product: CASSPRPLSGTDTQYF.

This clonotype showed up just a few times. The chain employs TRBV9 and TRBJ1-2; D perhaps matches TRBD1 (5 bases). Germline assignment: CDR1 SGDLS and CDR2 YYNGEE. The germline V and J ends were trimmed by 0 bases and 4 bases, with 7 bases remaining between them. This CDR3 contains 13 residues. The CDR3 region is CASSVADTYGYTF. CDR3 in DNA: TGTGCCAGCAGCGTAGCGGACACCTATGGCTACACCTTC.

This clonotype came up a few times. The chain joins TRBV12-5 to TRBJ2-2, with 7 bases that match TRBD2. CDR1 and CDR2 (germline): LGHNT, FRNRAP. J gave up 2 bases and V 0 bases, and 6 bases lay outside the gene matches. The CDR3 loop spans 17 amino acids. This chain's CDR3 is CASGLVVSSGNTGELFF. CDR3 DNA: TGTGCTAGTGGTTTGGTAGTTTCTAGCGGAAACACCGGGGAGCTGTTTTTT.

This clonotype was counted ten times or more. The chain joins TRBV12-3 or TRBV12-4 to TRBJ1-3, with a weak D call TRBD1 (6 bases). V was shortened by 6 bases and J by 1 base, with 10 bases between the two germline ends. CDR3 length equals 14 residues. The DNA for the CDR3 is TGTGCCAGCAGCTTAACAGGGTCTGGAAACACCATATATTTT. This sequence encodes CASSLTGSGNTIYF.